The 17 T cell receptor beta chains below come from one sample, sequenced in a study of T cell responses to AZD1222 COVID-19 vaccine. The protocol was immunoSEQ multiplex PCR, while the TCRdb copy is restricted to in-frame clones and leaves out a portion. The sample carries roughly 110,000 clones, 90% recorded once. The material was peripheral blood, obtained 28 days after the second AZD1222 dose. These receptors all come from an adult who received the AZD1222 COVID-19 vaccine.

The rearrangement uses TRBV7-3 and TRBJ2-2; 9 nucleotides line up with TRBD1. The CDR3 has 16 residues. Germline V gene lookup returns CDR1 SGHTA and CDR2 FQGTGA. With V trimmed by 4 bases and J by 6 bases, 9 bases remained unmatched. The CDR3 spells CASSSEPGQGAGELFF. The CDR3 nucleotides are TGTGCCAGCAGCTCGGAGCCGGGACAGGGCGCCGGGGAGCTGTTTTTT.

The chain couples TRBV30 to TRBJ1-1, with unresolved D. There are 12 residues in the CDR3. Germline CDR1 and CDR2: GTSNPN and SVGIG (reference sequence). Trimming left V 5 bases short and J 11 bases short, with 18 bases between. CDR3 protein: CAWDGPFTGAFF. The CDR3 nucleotides are TGTGCCTGGGATGGACCGTTTACGGGGGCTTTCTTT.

J is TRBJ2-1 and V is TRBV2, with D unclear. Germline-derived CDR1 and CDR2 are SNHLY and FYNNEI. V dropped 7 bases and J dropped 0 bases, with 7 bases sitting between them. The CDR3 spans 13 residues. In DNA, the CDR3 is TGTGCCAGCACGTTGTCCTCCTACAATGAGCAGTTCTTC. Translation: CASTLSSYNEQFF.

The gene calls are TRBV3-1 (or the pseudogene TRBV3-2) and TRBJ1-2, with no clear D. This CDR3 comprises 14 residues. V was clipped by 0 bases and J by 5 bases, with 10 bases between them. Germline CDR1 is LGHDT and CDR2 is YNNKEL (reference sequence). CDR3 amino acids: CASSQDLEGYGYTF. CDR3 nucleotide sequence: TGTGCCAGCAGCCAAGATTTGGAAGGATATGGCTACACCTTC.

The CDR3 loop is CASSSKGNTEAFF. As DNA, the CDR3 is TGTGCCAGCAGCTCCAAGGGGAACACTGAAGCTTTCTTT. V usage is TRBV6-5 and J usage is TRBJ1-1; D remains unclear. This CDR3 is built from 13 residues. Germline V gene data show CDR1 as MNHEY and CDR2 as SVGAGI. V dropped 6 bases and J dropped 1 base, with 9 bases sitting between them.

This clone was detected once. The chain links TRBV11-2 to TRBJ2-5; 10 bases are a match to TRBD2. Per germline, CDR1 SGHAT and CDR2 FQNNGV. The CDR3 consists of 17 residues. V gave up 0 bases and J gave up 1 base; unmatched junction bases: 5. For the CDR3, the DNA is TGTGCCAGCAGCTTAGAGGGCGCTAGCGGGGGCCAAGAGACCCAGTACTTC. This gives the protein CASSLEGASGGQETQYF.

This chain uses TRBV12-3 or TRBV12-4 with TRBJ2-7; D gene ambiguous. The CDR3 extends over 12 amino acids. V gave up 3 bases and J gave up 3 bases, with 6 bases separating them. The CDR3 DNA follows: TGTGCCAGCAGTTTCGGGTTCTACGAGCAGTACTTC. This codes for CASSFGFYEQYF.

The V and J genes are TRBV9 and TRBJ1-2; D gene ambiguous. This CDR3 comprises 11 residues. Germline assignment: CDR1 SGDLS and CDR2 YYNGEE. Trimming took 3 bases from V and 8 from J, leaving 8 bases between them. The CDR3 sequence: CASSGPIGYTF. The CDR3 bases are TGTGCCAGCAGCGGGCCCATCGGCTACACCTTC.

This clone was seen at least ten times. The chain recombines TRBV7-3 with TRBJ2-7, with D perhaps TRBD1 (6 bases). V shed 5 bases and J shed 5 bases, with 13 bases lying between them. This CDR3 region has 13 residues. From germline, CDR1 is SGHTA and CDR2 FQGTGA. For the CDR3, the DNA is TGTGCCAGCAGCCCAGGGGTAAGCGACGAGCAGTACTTC. This codes for CASSPGVSDEQYF.

The rearrangement uses TRBV18 and TRBJ1-3, with unresolved D. Germline V gene data show CDR1 as KGHSH and CDR2 as LQKENI. Trimming removed 2 bases from V and 0 bases from J, with 11 bases in between. CDR3 length equals 16 residues. The CDR3 sequence: CASSPRTASSGNTIYF. For the CDR3, the DNA is TGTGCCAGCTCACCAAGGACGGCTAGCTCTGGAAACACCATATATTTT.

V is TRBV29-1 and J is TRBJ2-1; 8 bases line up with TRBD2. This CDR3 has 16 residues. The V gene's germline CDR1 is SQVTM and CDR2 ANQGSEA. Trimming cost V 7 bases and J 3 bases; bases outside gene matches: 14. The CDR3 DNA sequence: TGCAGCGCCCTCACCTCGGGGCTAGCGGGCTACAATGAGCAGTTCTTC. Its protein is CSALTSGLAGYNEQFF.

The rearrangement joins TRBV6-2 or TRBV6-3 to TRBJ1-4; a weak D match, TRBD1 (5 bases). Germline V gives CDR1 MNHEY, CDR2 SVGEGT. Trimming took 6 bases from V and 14 from J, leaving 16 bases between them. The CDR3 has 12 amino acids. The CDR3 sequence is CASSKQGTPLFF. DNA for the CDR3: TGTGCCAGCAGCAAACAAGGGACTCCCCTGTTTTTT.

The chain links TRBV7-2 to TRBJ1-1; TRBD1 aligns across 7 bases. The CDR3 has 18 amino acids. Germline-derived CDR1 and CDR2 are SGHTA and FQGNSA. Trimming cost V 6 bases and J 1 base; bases outside gene matches: 17. DNA of the CDR3: TGTGCCAGCAGACCGCAGACAGGGATGGCGGCCCCGAACACTGAAGCTTTCTTT. Its protein is CASRPQTGMAAPNTEAFF.

The V and J genes are TRBV19 and TRBJ2-7; D is unclear. V lost 10 bases, J lost 1 base, and 20 bases lay in between. The CDR3 sequence is 15 residues long. Germline V CDR1 and CDR2: LNHDA, SQIVND (reference sequence). The CDR3 protein is CATRLGSGRSYEQYF. Here the CDR3 DNA reads TGTGCCACCCGGCTCGGGTCGGGCAGGTCCTACGAGCAGTACTTC.

This chain connects TRBV19 to TRBJ1-1, with a possible D match to TRBD1 (6 bases). Germline CDR1 LNHDA, CDR2 SQIVND (reference sequence). V lost 4 bases and J 4 bases, leaving 22 bases between the germline ends. The CDR3 length is 17 residues. The CDR3 coding sequence is TGTGCCAGTAGTACCCCCTCCCGCACAGGGTGGGGCACTGAAGCTTTCTTT. Its protein is CASSTPSRTGWGTEAFF.

The chain uses TRBV6-5 and TRBJ1-3; D gene unclear. Germline V gene sequence: CDR1 MNHEY, CDR2 SVGAGI. The CDR3 has 15 residues. Trimming left V 6 bases short and J 1 base short, with 13 bases between. CDR3 coding DNA: TGTGCCAGCAGCCCGGTTGGATATTCTGGAAACACCATATATTTT. Its translation: CASSPVGYSGNTIYF.

Only one count was recorded for this clone. The gene calls are TRBV3-1 (or the pseudogene TRBV3-2) and TRBJ1-3; D is unresolved. This CDR3 spans 13 amino acids. V lost 2 bases, J lost 4 bases, and 6 bases lay in between. The germline V gene has CDR1 LGHDT and CDR2 YNNKEL (reference sequence). CDR3 bases: TGTGCCAGCAGCCAAACTTGGGGAAACACCATATATTTT. Protein product: CASSQTWGNTIYF.